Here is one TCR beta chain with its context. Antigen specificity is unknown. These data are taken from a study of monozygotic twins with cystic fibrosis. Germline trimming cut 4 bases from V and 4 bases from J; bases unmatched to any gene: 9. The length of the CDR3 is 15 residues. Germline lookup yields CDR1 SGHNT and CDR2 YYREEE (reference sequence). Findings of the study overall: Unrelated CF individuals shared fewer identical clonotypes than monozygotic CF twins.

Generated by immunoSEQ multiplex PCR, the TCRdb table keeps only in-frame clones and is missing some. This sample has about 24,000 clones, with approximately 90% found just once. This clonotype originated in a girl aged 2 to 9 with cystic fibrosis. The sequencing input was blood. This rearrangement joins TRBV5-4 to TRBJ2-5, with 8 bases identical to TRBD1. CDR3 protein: CASSPFGQGGETQYF. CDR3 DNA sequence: TGTGCCAGCAGCCCATTTGGACAGGGTGGAGAGACCCAGTACTTC.